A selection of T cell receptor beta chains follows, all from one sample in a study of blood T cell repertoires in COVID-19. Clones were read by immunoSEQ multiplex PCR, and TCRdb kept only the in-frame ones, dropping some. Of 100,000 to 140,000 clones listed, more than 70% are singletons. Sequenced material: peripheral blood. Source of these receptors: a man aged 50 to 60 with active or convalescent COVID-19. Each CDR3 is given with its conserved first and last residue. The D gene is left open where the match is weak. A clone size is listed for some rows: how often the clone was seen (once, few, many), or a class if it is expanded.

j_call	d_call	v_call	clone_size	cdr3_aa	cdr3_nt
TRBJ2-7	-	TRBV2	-	CASSGYAGIDYEQYF	TGTGCCAGCAGTGGGTACGCGGGAATCGACTACGAGCAGTACTTC
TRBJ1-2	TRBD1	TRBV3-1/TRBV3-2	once	CASSQDRTGASGYTF	TGTGCCAGCAGCCAAGATAGGACAGGGGCCTCGGGCTACACCTTC
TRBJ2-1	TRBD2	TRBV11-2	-	CASSFPTSGTYNEQFF	TGTGCCAGCAGCTTTCCGACTAGCGGGACCTACAATGAGCAGTTCTTC
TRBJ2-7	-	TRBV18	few	CASSPGLPNSYEQYF	TGTGCCAGCTCACCCGGACTACCAAACTCCTACGAGCAGTACTTC
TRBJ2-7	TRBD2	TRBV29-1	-	CSVRLAVSYEQYF	TGCAGCGTCCGACTAGCGGTTTCCTACGAGCAGTACTTC
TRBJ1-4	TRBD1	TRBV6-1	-	CASSETGLPTNEKLFF	TGTGCCAGCAGTGAGACAGGGCTGCCAACTAATGAAAAACTGTTTTTT
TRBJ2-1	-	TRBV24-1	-	CATSDSLNEQFF	TGTGCCACCAGTGATAGCCTTAATGAGCAGTTCTTC
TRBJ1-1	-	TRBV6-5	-	CASSYSFGRGETFF	TGTGCCAGCAGTTACTCCTTCGGGAGGGGTGAAACTTTCTTT
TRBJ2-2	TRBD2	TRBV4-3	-	CASSQDRGLAIRTGELFF	TGCGCCAGCAGCCAAGATAGGGGACTAGCCATAAGGACCGGGGAGCTGTTTTTT
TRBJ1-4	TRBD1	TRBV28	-	CASSFLGQEKLQGGEKLFF	TGTGCCAGCAGTTTCCTCGGACAGGAAAAGCTTCAAGGGGGTGAAAAACTGTTTTTT
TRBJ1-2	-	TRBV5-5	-	CASSVDTNYGYTF	TGTGCCAGCAGCGTTGACACAAACTATGGCTACACCTTC
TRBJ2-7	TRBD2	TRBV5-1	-	CASSLRLADNEQYF	TGCGCCAGCAGCTTGAGGCTAGCGGATAACGAGCAGTACTTC
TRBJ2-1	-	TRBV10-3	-	CAISAGLSRAEQFF	TGTGCCATCAGTGCAGGACTTTCCCGGGCGGAGCAGTTCTTC